This entry lists 28 T cell receptor beta chains sequenced from one sample in a study of cytomegalovirus exposure and HLA in healthy donors. Amplification used 60 Vbeta primers and 13 Jbeta primers. Clones were sequenced by immunoSEQ multiplex PCR, and TCRdb holds only the in-frame ones, with some missing. This sample has 200,000 to 250,000 clones, with roughly 88% found just once. Sequencing was carried out using PBMCs. The receptors originated from a boy aged 2-15 years in good health and CMV-seronegative.

The chain uses TRBV7-9 and TRBJ1-1; D might be TRBD1 (5 bases). Per the germline V gene, CDR1 is SEHNR and CDR2 is FQNEAQ (reference sequence). V lost 4 bases and J 4 bases, leaving 16 bases between the germline ends. The CDR3 is 15 amino acids. CDR3 in DNA: TGTGCCAGCAGCTCCCCTGGGGGGACGGGCACTGAAGCTTTCTTT. Its translation is CASSSPGGTGTEAFF.

The sample holds a few counts of this clone. The chain uses TRBV11-2 and TRBJ1-5, with D unresolved. The ends were cut back, 1 base at V and 2 bases at J, with 6 bases in the middle. The germline CDR1 and CDR2 sequences are SGHAT and FQNNGV. The CDR3 runs to 14 residues. CDR3 DNA: TGTGCCAGCAGCTTAGCCCAGGGCAATCAGCCCCAGCATTTT. This translates into CASSLAQGNQPQHF.

In this sample, this clone turned up a few times. This chain links TRBV4-1 with TRBJ2-5, with 7 positions matching TRBD1. J lost 5 bases, V lost 4 bases, and 7 bases had no gene match. The CDR3 contains 14 residues. Germline V lookup: CDR1 MGHRA, CDR2 YSYEKL. The DNA of the CDR3 is TGCGCCAGCAGCCCGACAGGGTTAGTGGAGACCCAGTACTTC. Translated: CASSPTGLVETQYF.

The chain carries TRBV6-1 and TRBJ2-3; TRBD1 agrees at 9 bases. This CDR3 region has 14 residues. Per germline, CDR1 MNHNS and CDR2 SASEGT. The V and J ends lost 8 bases and 3 bases, in that order; junction bases with no gene match: 6. CDR3 nucleotide sequence: TGTGCCAGCGCCGGGACAGGGAATACAGATACGCAGTATTTT. As protein: CASAGTGNTDTQYF.

This clone was seen a few times. V is TRBV2 and J is TRBJ1-3, with D hard to call. Germline loops: CDR1 SNHLY, CDR2 FYNNEI. V shed 6 bases and J shed 0 bases, with 12 bases lying between them. The CDR3 covers 15 residues. The CDR3 is CASRAWASSGNTIYF. The DNA for the CDR3 is TGTGCCAGCAGAGCCTGGGCCAGCTCTGGAAACACCATATATTTT.

V and J are TRBV10-3 and TRBJ2-7, with D maybe TRBD1 (6 bases). The CDR3 has 12 amino acids. From germline, CDR1 is ENHRY and CDR2 SYGVKD. V was pared by 10 bases and J by 2 bases, with 12 bases between. The CDR3 region has the DNA TGTGCCACCCAGGGGACGGCCTACGAGCAGTACTTC. Its protein product is CATQGTAYEQYF.

The chain recombines TRBV2 with TRBJ2-5, with 7 positions matching TRBD2. CDR1 and CDR2 from the germline V gene are SNHLY and FYNNEI. Trimming took 7 bases from V and 3 from J; bases not matched to a gene: 8. This CDR3 region has 14 residues. CDR3 in amino acids: CASKNKRDEETQYF. CDR3 in DNA: TGTGCCAGCAAAAATAAGCGGGATGAAGAGACCCAGTACTTC. Using reference TRBV2 and TRBJ2-5 for the parts outside the CDR3, the full variable domain is EPEVTQTPSHQVTQMGQEVILRCVPISNHLYFYWYRQILGQKVEFLVSFYNNEISEKSEIFDDQFSVERPDGSNFTLKIRSTKLEDSAMYFCASKNKRDEETQYFGPGTRLLVL.

A remark on this clone: The germline gene is not matched at one end of the junction; a read error may be the cause. This rearrangement joins TRBV7-7 to TRBJ2-2, with a weak D call TRBD1 (5 bases). This CDR3 has 15 residues. CDR1 is SSHAT, CDR2 FNYEAQ, per germline (reference sequence). CDR3 nucleotide sequence: TGTGCTAGCAGCCTGGACACCCCAGGCACCGGGGAGCTGTTTTTT. It translates to CASSLDTPGTGELFF.

This chain joins TRBV29-1 and TRBJ2-3; 15 bases fit TRBD2. The CDR3 totals 15 residues. Germline trimming cut 3 bases from V and 11 bases from J; bases unmatched to any gene: 9. Germline V gives CDR1 SQVTM, CDR2 ANQGSEA. The chain's CDR3 is CSVDRTSGRAWMQYF. The CDR3 DNA reads as TGCAGCGTTGACCGGACTAGCGGGAGGGCCTGGATGCAGTATTTT.

This clone has a single count. The chain couples TRBV10-3 to TRBJ2-1; D gene ambiguous. The length of the CDR3 is 12 residues. The germline V gene has CDR1 ENHRY and CDR2 SYGVKD. V was pared by 6 bases and J by 3 bases, with 6 bases between. In DNA, the CDR3 is TGTGCCATCAGCAACAGCTACAATGAGCAGTTCTTC. Amino acids: CAISNSYNEQFF.

The chain carries TRBV30 and TRBJ1-2; D unclear. V was pared by 3 bases and J by 4 bases, with 15 bases between. The CDR3 contains 14 residues. Germline lookup yields CDR1 GTSNPN and CDR2 SVGIG (reference sequence). The DNA for the CDR3 is TGTGCCTGGAGCGGTTTCCATGACACCTATGGCTACACCTTC. It encodes CAWSGFHDTYGYTF.

The chain carries TRBV13 and TRBJ2-3; TRBD2 matches at 9 bases. CDR1 is PRHDT and CDR2 is FYEKMQ in the germline V gene (reference sequence). There are 14 residues in the CDR3. The junction had 8 bases not matched to a gene; V was cut back by 5 bases and J by 8 bases. CDR3 loop: CASSRSRTSATQYF. DNA for the CDR3: TGTGCCAGCAGCCGCTCCCGGACTAGCGCTACGCAGTATTTT.

The chain uses TRBV7-9 and TRBJ2-5; D might be TRBD2 (5 bases). The germline gives CDR1 SEHNR, CDR2 FQNEAQ (reference sequence). The CDR3 loop spans 13 amino acids. The V end lost 5 bases, the J end lost 1 base, and 8 bases lay between the germline ends. The CDR3 nucleotides are TGTGCCAGCAGCCAAACTAGCCAAGAGACCCAGTACTTC. This translates into CASSQTSQETQYF.

The chain uses TRBV4-1 and TRBJ2-1; TRBD1 matches 9 bases. Trimming removed 0 bases from V and 7 bases from J; junction bases left unmatched: 7. This CDR3 is 16 amino acids long. Germline values: CDR1 MGHRA, CDR2 YSYEKL. The CDR3 DNA reads TGCGCCAGCAGCCAAGATCTGGGGACAGGGTGGAATGAGCAGTTCTTC. As protein: CASSQDLGTGWNEQFF.

This sequence joins TRBV5-1 and TRBJ2-2; the match to TRBD1 covers 9 bases. Germline V CDR1 and CDR2: SGHRS, YFSETQ. The V segment lost 2 bases and the J segment 6 bases; nucleotides outside the gene matches: 8. The CDR3 runs to 16 residues. This CDR3 reads CASSFGRTGGSGELFF. In DNA, the CDR3 is TGCGCCAGCAGCTTCGGACGTACAGGGGGCTCCGGGGAGCTGTTTTTT.

The rearrangement links TRBV18 to TRBJ1-4; D gene unclear. Germline CDR1 KGHSH, CDR2 LQKENI. CDR3 length: 16 amino acids. The V end was cut by 2 bases, the J end by 2 bases, with 12 bases between. The CDR3 nucleotides are TGTGCCAGCTCACCAGTGGAGCGGCCCACTAATGAAAAACTGTTTTTT. It yields the protein CASSPVERPTNEKLFF.

The rearrangement uses TRBV4-1 and TRBJ2-7; tentatively, D is TRBD2 (6 bases). There are 14 residues in the CDR3. CDR1 is MGHRA and CDR2 is YSYEKL in the germline V gene. Trimming removed 3 bases at V and 7 bases at J, with 16 bases between. The CDR3 coding sequence is TGCGCCAGCAGCCAGGCGGGGACCTCTGGGGAGCAGTACTTC. Amino acids: CASSQAGTSGEQYF.

The chain links TRBV11-2 to TRBJ2-1, with 8 bases aligning to TRBD1. This CDR3 has 14 amino acids. CDR1 is SGHAT and CDR2 is FQNNGV in the germline V gene. After removal of 5 bases from V and 6 bases from J, the junction contained 6 bases not matched to a gene. Written as DNA, the CDR3 is TGTGCCAGCAGCCTCGGGACAGGACCCAATGAGCAGTTCTTC. Translation gives CASSLGTGPNEQFF.

This chain links TRBV10-3 with TRBJ1-5; 7 bases are a match to TRBD1. The trim removed 5 bases at V and 5 bases at J, leaving 6 bases unmatched. CDR3 length: 14 residues. Germline V lookup: CDR1 ENHRY, CDR2 SYGVKD. CDR3 residues: CAISRGQFDQPQHF. CDR3 sequence (DNA): TGTGCCATCAGTAGGGGGCAGTTCGATCAGCCCCAGCATTTT.

The rearrangement uses TRBV18 and TRBJ1-6; 7 bases align to TRBD1. V was pared by 0 bases and J by 6 bases, with 5 bases of the junction left unmatched. The CDR3 length is 16 residues. Germline assignment: CDR1 KGHSH and CDR2 LQKENI. The CDR3 protein is CASSPPGTDINSPLHF. CDR3 in DNA: TGTGCCAGCTCACCACCCGGGACAGATATTAATTCACCCCTCCACTTT.

This chain connects TRBV7-9 to TRBJ2-2; 10 bases are shared with TRBD2. This CDR3 spans 15 amino acids. Germline-derived CDR1 and CDR2 are SEHNR and FQNEAQ (reference sequence). J was trimmed by 5 bases and V by 5 bases; bases with no gene match: 5. CDR3 residues: CASSDLAGVTGELFF. The CDR3 region has the DNA TGTGCCAGCAGCGATCTAGCGGGAGTAACCGGGGAGCTGTTTTTT.

CDR3 DNA: TGCGCCAGCAGCCCCGGACAGGGAGGAGATACGCAGTATTTT. Translating it yields CASSPGQGGDTQYF. The V and J genes are TRBV5-1 and TRBJ2-3; 8 nucleotides align to TRBD1. Germline-derived CDR1 and CDR2 are SGHRS and YFSETQ. The CDR3 runs to 14 residues. J was trimmed by 5 bases and V by 4 bases; bases with no gene match: 6.

The chain uses TRBV7-9 and TRBJ1-5; possible D gene TRBD1, 6 bases. The germline V and J ends were trimmed by 4 bases and 5 bases, with 15 bases remaining between them. Germline CDR1 is SEHNR and CDR2 is FQNEAQ (reference sequence). This CDR3 has 15 amino acids. In DNA form, the CDR3 reads TGTGCCAGCAGCTCCGAGGACAGTACCGATCAGCCCCAGCATTTT. It yields the protein CASSSEDSTDQPQHF.

The CDR3: CASSLGQGGIQYF. The CDR3, as DNA: TGTGCCAGCAGTTTGGGGCAGGGGGGCATTCAGTACTTC. The J gene is TRBJ2-4, the V gene TRBV27; D is perhaps TRBD1 (7 bases). Between the trimmed V and J ends, which lost 3 bases and 9 bases, there was a span of 12 bases. Looked up from germline, CDR1 is MNHEY and CDR2 is SMNVEV (reference sequence). The CDR3 has 13 residues.

The chain has TRBV7-2 and TRBJ1-1, with D perhaps TRBD1 (5 bases). Germline CDR1 SGHTA, CDR2 FQGNSA. Trimming removed 1 base from V and 3 bases from J, with 9 bases in between. The CDR3 covers 14 residues. This CDR3 reads CASSLVGGDTEAFF. The CDR3 DNA sequence: TGTGCCAGCAGCTTAGTCGGGGGTGACACTGAAGCTTTCTTT.

The CDR3 nucleotides read TGTGCCAGCAGTTTTGTGGGCGTCGGAGAGACCCAGTACTTC. Translating gives CASSFVGVGETQYF. V gene TRBV27 combines with J gene TRBJ2-5; D not certain. V lost 3 bases and J lost 4, with 12 bases in between. Germline-derived CDR1 and CDR2 are MNHEY and SMNVEV (reference sequence). The CDR3 length is 14 residues.

The gene calls are TRBV18 and TRBJ2-7; 9 bases map to TRBD1. Germline V gives CDR1 KGHSH, CDR2 LQKENI. V dropped 6 bases and J dropped 4; count of bases not matched to a gene: 4. The CDR3 totals 13 residues. Here the CDR3 reads CASSRTGEYEQYF. CDR3 in DNA: TGTGCCAGCTCCCGGACAGGGGAGTACGAGCAGTACTTC.

The CDR3 sequence is CACPRGYGYTF. Written as DNA, the CDR3 is TGTGCCTGTCCTAGGGGGTATGGCTACACCTTC. The rearrangement joins TRBV30 to TRBJ1-2, with a weak D call TRBD1 (6 bases). V shed 6 bases and J shed 5 bases, with 10 bases lying between them. Germline V gene sequence: CDR1 GTSNPN, CDR2 SVGIG (reference sequence). The CDR3 runs to 11 residues.